This record concerns one T cell receptor (beta chain) sequence. Per the germline V gene, CDR1 is SSHAT and CDR2 is FNYEAQ (reference sequence). Unmatched junction bases numbered 7, after V lost 1 base and J lost 7 bases. The CDR3 is 16 residues long. The sample originates from a study of blood T cell repertoires in COVID-19. The wider study: Acute-phase and convalescent COVID-19 samples originated in the United States, Italy and Spain.

Produced via immunoSEQ multiplex PCR; TCRdb's table is partial and in-frame only. The sample includes 250,000 to 300,000 clones, roughly 88% seen only once; the top ten take just under 0.8%. Sequencing input: peripheral blood. V usage is TRBV7-7 and J usage is TRBJ2-1; TRBD2 agrees at 10 bases. The sequence derives from a woman between 25 and 40 years old with acute or convalescent COVID-19. CDR3 bases: TGTGCCAGCAGCTTAGTTCCTAGCGGGAGCGCGAATGAGCAGTTCTTC. Translating it yields CASSLVPSGSANEQFF.